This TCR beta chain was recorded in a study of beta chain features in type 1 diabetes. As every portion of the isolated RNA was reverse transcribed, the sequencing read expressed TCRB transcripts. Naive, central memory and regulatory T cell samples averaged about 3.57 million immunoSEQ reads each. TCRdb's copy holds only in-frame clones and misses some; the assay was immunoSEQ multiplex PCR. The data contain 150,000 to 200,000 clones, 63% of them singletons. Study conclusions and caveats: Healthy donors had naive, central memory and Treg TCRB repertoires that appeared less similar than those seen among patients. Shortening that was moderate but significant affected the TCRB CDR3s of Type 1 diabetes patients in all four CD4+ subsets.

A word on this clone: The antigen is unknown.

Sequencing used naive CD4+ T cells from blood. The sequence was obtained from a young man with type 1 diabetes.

The CDR3 DNA is TGTGCCAGCTCATCTCCCTCTAAGAAGTTCTTC. Translated, it gives CASSSPSKKFF. The rearrangement uses TRBV18 and TRBJ2-1; D not resolved. Germline V gene data show CDR1 as KGHSH and CDR2 as LQKENI. Trimming stripped 5 bases from V and 14 bases from J, with 13 bases between. The CDR3 totals 11 residues.